The text below deals with one T cell receptor beta chain. Its antigen is unidentified. These data originate in a study of post-analysis software for immune sequencing data. Regarding the study as a whole: Samples from one preparation batch, clustered by F measure, grouped strongly together. Multiple sclerosis patients had significantly lower normalized Chao1 diversity than controls. Roughly 5 TRBV segments occurring more often in patients than controls included TRBV5-6, TRBV5-1 and TRBV20-1.

Every TCR beta cDNA library bore unique molecular identifiers. Once about 0.95 to 10 million T cells were used, hundreds of thousands of cDNA molecules resulted. Each CDR3 protein is one row after TCRdb ran MiXCR on the PCR reads. The table includes roughly 800,000 distinct CDR3 sequences, approximately 44% detected once. This CDR3 region has 14 residues. The germline V gene has CDR1 SGHTA and CDR2 FQGNSA. V and J are TRBV7-2 and TRBJ2-7; D may be TRBD2 (6 bases). Near its end, the DNA agrees better with TRBJ2-5, so the J call may be wrong. The receptor comes from a girl aged 5-17 years with multiple sclerosis. The specimen was blood. CDR3 sequence (DNA): TGTGCCAGCAGCACAGGAGGGGTTCGTGGGACCCAGTACTTC. Translation: CASSTGGVRGTQYF.